Sequencing of this TCR beta chain was carried out in a study of control samples from healthy donors and cancer patients. Looked up from germline, CDR1 is SGDLS and CDR2 is YYNGEE. The CDR3 has 15 residues. Deletions cut 0 bases from V and 12 bases from J, with 16 bases between. The protocol was immunoSEQ multiplex PCR, while the TCRdb copy is restricted to in-frame clones and leaves out a portion. The sample includes fewer than 250,000 clones. The genes are TRBV9 and TRBJ1-6, with D perhaps TRBD1 (5 bases). Specimen: blood. The sequence derives from a woman in her twenties or thirties in good health. This CDR3 is CASSVGFSSGGPLHF. As DNA, the CDR3 is TGTGCCAGCAGCGTAGGTTTCTCGAGTGGGGGACCCCTCCACTTT.